The 27 T cell receptor beta chains reported below all come from one sample, sequenced in a study of blood T cell repertoires in COVID-19. Some clones are missing from TCRdb's copy, which holds only in-frame ones; the method was immunoSEQ multiplex PCR. The sample lists 100,000 to 150,000 clones; approximately 80% were seen once. Sequenced input: peripheral blood. These receptor sequences come from a man aged 35 to 55 with active or convalescent COVID-19.

V is TRBV28 and J is TRBJ1-2; D is unresolved. The CDR3 totals 13 residues. The germline V and J ends were trimmed by 2 bases and 2 bases, with 6 bases remaining between them. The germline V gene encodes CDR1 MDHEN and CDR2 SYDVKM. DNA for the CDR3: TGTGCCAGCAGTTTACCAGCGAACTATGGCTACACCTTC. Encoded protein: CASSLPANYGYTF.

The CDR3 sequence is CASSRDNEQFF. The CDR3 coding sequence is TGTGCCAGCAGCCGGGACAATGAGCAGTTCTTC. The V and J genes are TRBV11-3 and TRBJ2-1; D unclear. Germline-derived CDR1 and CDR2 are SGHNT and YENEEA. The CDR3 runs to 11 residues. V lost 5 bases to trimming and J lost 5 bases, with 4 bases between them.

This clone has just one count. V gene TRBV7-9 combines with J gene TRBJ2-1; 10 bases agree with TRBD1. The trim removed 5 bases at V and 4 bases at J, leaving 5 bases unmatched. The CDR3 has 15 residues. CDR1 and CDR2 from the germline V gene are SEHNR and FQNEAQ (reference sequence). This chain's CDR3 is CASSQGQGVYNEQFF. The CDR3 DNA follows: TGTGCCAGCAGCCAAGGACAGGGGGTTTACAATGAGCAGTTCTTC.

CDR3 nucleotides: TGTGCCAGCAGCTTAGGAACGGTTAATTCACCCCTCCACTTT. It is translated as CASSLGTVNSPLHF. The rearrangement uses TRBV13 and TRBJ1-6, with unresolved D. V was pared by 0 bases and J by 6 bases, with 6 bases between. Germline lookup yields CDR1 PRHDT and CDR2 FYEKMQ (reference sequence). This CDR3 comprises 14 residues.

The V gene is TRBV6-2 or TRBV6-3, the J gene TRBJ1-1, with a weak D call TRBD1 (5 bases). The CDR3 length is 14 residues. Germline V gene sequence: CDR1 MNHEY, CDR2 SVGEGT. With 4 bases removed from V and 4 bases from J, the gap between germline ends came to 13 bases. The CDR3 region is CASSSHTRATEAFF. DNA of the CDR3: TGTGCCAGCAGTTCCCACACCAGGGCCACTGAAGCTTTCTTT.

This chain joins TRBV3-1 (or the pseudogene TRBV3-2) and TRBJ2-7, with unresolved D. The CDR3 contains 13 residues. Trimming took 5 bases from V and 3 from J, leaving 11 bases between them. CDR1 and CDR2 (germline): LGHDT, YNNKEL (reference sequence). The CDR3 sequence: CASSWRNFYEQYF. The DNA of the CDR3 is TGTGCCAGCAGCTGGCGGAATTTCTACGAGCAGTACTTC.

This rearrangement joins TRBV5-1 to TRBJ1-2; 11 bases are a match to TRBD1. The CDR3 extends over 15 amino acids. Germline V lookup: CDR1 SGHRS, CDR2 YFSETQ. V lost 4 bases and J lost 6; bases outside the gene matches: 8. For the CDR3, the DNA is TGCGCCAGCAGCGTACTCCCGGGACAGGGGGATGGCTACACCTTC. Its protein product is CASSVLPGQGDGYTF.

The chain combines TRBV13 with TRBJ2-1; 10 nucleotides match TRBD1. CDR3 length: 18 amino acids. Germline values: CDR1 PRHDT, CDR2 FYEKMQ (reference sequence). Unmatched junction bases numbered 14, after V lost 1 base and J lost 8 bases. CDR3 loop: CASSLEGLRQGASYEQFF. DNA for the CDR3: TGTGCCAGCAGCTTAGAAGGCCTCAGACAGGGGGCGAGCTATGAGCAGTTCTTC. Full variable domain (missing parts from reference TRBV13 and TRBJ2-1): AAGVIQSPRHLIKEKRETATLKCYPIPRHDTVYWYQQGPGQDPQFLISFYEKMQSDKGSIPDRFSAQQFSDYHSELNMSSLELGDSALYFCASSLEGLRQGASYEQFFGPGTRLTVL.

This chain links TRBV10-3 with TRBJ2-1; 10 bases map to TRBD2. J was trimmed by 9 bases and V by 7 bases; bases with no gene match: 6. The CDR3 extends over 13 amino acids. Germline-derived CDR1 and CDR2 are ENHRY and SYGVKD. The CDR3 DNA reads TGTGCCATCACCAGCGGGAGGGTGGGTGAGCAGTTCTTC. Its protein product is CAITSGRVGEQFF.

The chain employs TRBV4-1 and TRBJ1-5; TRBD1 agrees at 8 bases. The V segment lost 1 base and the J segment 11 bases; nucleotides outside the gene matches: 22. Germline V gene data show CDR1 as MGHRA and CDR2 as YSYEKL. This CDR3 is 19 amino acids long. CDR3 protein: CASSQGPLGQGPFASAQHF. In nucleotides, the CDR3 is TGCGCCAGCAGCCAAGGTCCCCTAGGACAGGGACCCTTCGCTTCGGCCCAGCATTTT.

The chain combines TRBV29-1 with TRBJ2-7, with D uncertain. CDR1 SQVTM and CDR2 ANQGSEA come from the germline V gene. This CDR3 has 11 residues. V lost 6 bases and J 3 bases, leaving 9 bases between the germline ends. In DNA form, the CDR3 reads TGCAGCGTCTCTGACAACTACGAGCAGTACTTC. Translation gives CSVSDNYEQYF.

Worth noting for this clone: A read error may produce the germline difference seen at one junction end. J is TRBJ1-1 and V is TRBV6-1; D gene uncertain. This CDR3 region has 13 residues. The germline CDR1 and CDR2 sequences are MNHNS and SASEGT. CDR3 residues: CASCERVNTEAFF. The DNA of the CDR3 is TGTGCCAGCTGTGAACGGGTAAACACTGAAGCTTTCTTT.

The J gene is TRBJ2-5, the V gene TRBV2; TRBD2 agrees at 12 bases. The CDR3 contains 14 residues. V lost 4 bases and J lost 10; bases outside the gene matches: 7. In germline, CDR1 is SNHLY, CDR2 FYNNEI. The CDR3 region is CASSALTSGGNQYF. The CDR3 DNA follows: TGTGCCAGCAGTGCACTAACTAGCGGGGGGAACCAGTACTTC.

The chain has TRBV6-1 and TRBJ1-4; D unresolved. Germline V lookup: CDR1 MNHNS, CDR2 SASEGT. The CDR3 sequence is 14 residues long. Trimming cost V 3 bases and J 6 bases, with 11 bases left between them. In nucleotides, the CDR3 is TGTGCCAGCAGTGATTCTTGGAGGGATGAAAAACTGTTTTTT. Translation: CASSDSWRDEKLFF.

In its sample, this clone was seen once. J is TRBJ1-5 and V is TRBV11-2; TRBD1 matches 7 bases. The V segment lost 5 bases and the J segment 1 base; nucleotides outside the gene matches: 5. Germline loops: CDR1 SGHAT, CDR2 FQNNGV. There are 15 residues in the CDR3. CDR3 DNA: TGTGCCAGCAGCCCGACAGGGTCGAGCAATCAGCCCCAGCATTTT. Its translation is CASSPTGSSNQPQHF.

The genes are TRBV27 and TRBJ1-2; 9 nucleotides match TRBD1. J lost 3 bases, V lost 5 bases, and 4 bases had no gene match. The CDR3 length is 14 residues. Germline CDR1 and CDR2: MNHEY and SMNVEV (reference sequence). The CDR3 region has the DNA TGTGCCAGCAGTATCGGACAGGGGTACTATGGCTACACCTTC. Encoded protein: CASSIGQGYYGYTF.

The chain combines TRBV6-5 with TRBJ1-4; the D gene is possibly TRBD1 (5 bases). The CDR3 consists of 14 residues. CDR1 is MNHEY, CDR2 SVGAGI, per germline. Trimming pared 6 bases from V and 6 bases from J, leaving 14 bases between. The CDR3 is CASSQRGPDEKLFF. CDR3 nucleotides: TGTGCCAGCAGCCAAAGGGGTCCAGATGAAAAACTGTTTTTT.

This chain's CDR3 is CASTEGAGFEAFF. Written as DNA, the CDR3 is TGTGCCAGCACCGAGGGGGCCGGGTTTGAAGCTTTCTTT. The chain couples TRBV5-4 to TRBJ1-1; TRBD1 agrees at 7 bases. V shed 6 bases, J shed 7 bases, and the junction held 9 bases outside the gene matches. The CDR3 contains 13 residues. Germline V gene data show CDR1 as SGHNT and CDR2 as YYREEE (reference sequence).

The chain links TRBV11-3 to TRBJ2-3; TRBD1 matches at 10 bases. Per the germline V gene, CDR1 is SGHNT and CDR2 is YENEEA. The trim removed 1 base at V and 5 bases at J, leaving 9 bases unmatched. CDR3 length: 17 residues. CDR3 in amino acids: CASSLVFGDRGLDTQYF. CDR3 coding DNA: TGTGCCAGCAGCTTAGTCTTCGGGGACAGGGGTTTAGATACGCAGTATTTT.

The chain couples TRBV5-6 to TRBJ1-1; 9 bases line up with TRBD1. Trimming took 4 bases from V and 4 from J; bases not matched to a gene: 5. This CDR3 region has 14 residues. Germline-derived CDR1 and CDR2 are SGHDT and YYEEEE. In DNA form, the CDR3 reads TGTGCCAGCAGCGGACAGGGGTCCGGCACTGAAGCTTTCTTT. Translated: CASSGQGSGTEAFF.

The chain links TRBV19 to TRBJ1-5; 7 bases match TRBD1. V dropped 6 bases and J dropped 1; count of bases not matched to a gene: 3. This CDR3 contains 14 residues. Germline V gene data show CDR1 as LNHDA and CDR2 as SQIVND (reference sequence). The CDR3 region has the DNA TGTGCCAGTAGGGAGACAGGGAGCAATCAGCCCCAGCATTTT. Protein sequence: CASRETGSNQPQHF.

This chain uses TRBV2 with TRBJ2-1; D is possibly TRBD2 (5 bases). V was cut by 3 bases and J by 1 base, with 13 bases left in between. The CDR3 runs 16 residues. Germline values: CDR1 SNHLY, CDR2 FYNNEI. The CDR3 reads CASSEPGGSSYNEQFF. The CDR3 nucleotides read TGTGCCAGCAGTGAGCCAGGAGGATCGTCCTACAATGAGCAGTTCTTC.

This clone was seen more than once but under ten times. The genes are TRBV7-2 and TRBJ1-2; D perhaps matches TRBD1 (5 bases). The V and J ends lost 3 bases and 8 bases respectively, with 22 bases between them. The CDR3 runs to 16 residues. Per the germline V gene, CDR1 is SGHTA and CDR2 is FQGNSA. This CDR3 is CASSLPQETEDVGYTF. The CDR3 nucleotides read TGTGCCAGCAGCTTGCCCCAGGAGACAGAGGACGTGGGCTACACCTTC.

The chain combines TRBV24-1 with TRBJ2-3; D is possibly TRBD1 (6 bases). Deletions cut 8 bases from V and 3 bases from J, with 11 bases between. There are 13 residues in the CDR3. The germline V gene encodes CDR1 KGHDR and CDR2 SFDVKD. In nucleotides, the CDR3 is TGTGCCACCACAGGGGATGGTACAGATACGCAGTATTTT. This codes for CATTGDGTDTQYF.

The chain is built from TRBV4-3 and TRBJ1-2; possibly TRBD1 for D (6 bases). The germline V and J ends were trimmed by 0 bases and 0 bases, with 11 bases remaining between them. This CDR3 has 16 amino acids. CDR1 and CDR2 from the germline V gene are LGHNA and YSLEER. In DNA, the CDR3 is TGCGCCAGCAGCCAAGATGGGGGCACCTCTAACTATGGCTACACCTTC. Protein product: CASSQDGGTSNYGYTF.

The CDR3 loop reads CASRGQGPGELFF. DNA of the CDR3: TGTGCCAGCAGGGGACAGGGTCCCGGGGAGCTGTTTTTT. The chain uses TRBV2 and TRBJ2-2, with 9 bases aligning to TRBD1. With 6 bases clipped from V and 6 bases from J, the junction kept 2 bases outside the gene matches. From germline, CDR1 is SNHLY and CDR2 FYNNEI. This CDR3 is 13 amino acids long.

The chain carries TRBV9 and TRBJ2-1; D not resolved. There are 12 residues in the CDR3. Germline V CDR1 and CDR2: SGDLS, YYNGEE. Deletions cut 7 bases from V and 6 bases from J, with 11 bases between. This CDR3 reads CASGSRPNEQFF. As DNA, the CDR3 is TGTGCCAGCGGGTCTAGACCCAATGAGCAGTTCTTC.